The clone carrying this T cell receptor (beta chain) was counted many times. Its specificity is unknown. This specimen comes from a study of CD8 T cells in ankylosing spondylitis. Quantitative barcoded 5'-RACE was used to prepare TCR beta libraries. TCRdb re-called the 5' RACE reads with MiXCR, one entry per CDR3 protein. The repertoire has some 150,000 distinct CDR3 sequences, 11% of them found once; the top ten carry around 4.1%. In germline, CDR1 is MNHEY, CDR2 SVGAGI. V lost 2 bases to trimming and J lost 4 bases, with 9 bases between them. The length of the CDR3 is 13 residues. Study-level results: Clones linked to disease were reported to show significant enrichment in matched ankylosing spondylitis synovial fluid. The study identified a TCR beta motif of about eight highly homologous variants that appeared characteristic of ankylosing spondylitis blood.

The TCR sequence derives from a female donor with ankylosing spondylitis or in good health (not recorded which). Material: blood, either unsorted or a sorted T cell fraction (not recorded which). This chain joins TRBV6-5 and TRBJ2-7, with D possibly TRBD1 on 5 matching bases. DNA for the CDR3: TGTGCCAGCAGTTACCCAGGGTTATACGAGCAGTACTTC. Amino acid sequence: CASSYPGLYEQYF.